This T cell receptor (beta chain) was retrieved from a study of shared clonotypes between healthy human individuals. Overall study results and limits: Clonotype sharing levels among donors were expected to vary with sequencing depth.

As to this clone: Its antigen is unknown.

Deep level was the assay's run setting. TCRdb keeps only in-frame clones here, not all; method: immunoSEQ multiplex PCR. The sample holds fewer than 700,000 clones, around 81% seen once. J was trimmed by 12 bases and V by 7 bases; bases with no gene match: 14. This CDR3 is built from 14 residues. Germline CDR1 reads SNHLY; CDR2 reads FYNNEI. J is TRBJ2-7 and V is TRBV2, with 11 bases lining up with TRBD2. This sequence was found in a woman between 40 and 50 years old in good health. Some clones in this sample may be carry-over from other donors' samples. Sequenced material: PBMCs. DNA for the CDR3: TGTGCCAGCACCTCTCCCACTAGCGGGAGAGAGTTGTACTTC. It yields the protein CASTSPTSGRELYF.